The source of this T cell receptor beta chain is a study of cytomegalovirus exposure and HLA in healthy donors. Across the whole study: Findings of an earlier analysis included around 100 million unique TCR beta sequences from some 190 million T cells.

13 Jbeta primers and 60 Vbeta primers were used for the PCR. As originally analysed: In a later analysis, the count reached some 75 million unique TCR beta chains, with 10 million to 11 million shared. This table comes from immunoSEQ multiplex PCR, and its TCRdb copy is limited to in-frame clones, with some not included. The DNA gave D and trimming, while V, J and clone size come from that table. The sample holds about 99,000 clones, over 65% seen once. This CDR3 spans 16 amino acids. V was pared by 2 bases and J by 5 bases, with 18 bases between. Germline V gene lookup returns CDR1 MNHEY and CDR2 SVGAGI.

Sample: PBMCs. The TCR sequence derives from a man in his forties in good health and CMV-seronegative. The chain has TRBV6-5 and TRBJ2-5, with a tentative D call TRBD2 (6 bases). The CDR3 sequence is CASSYTLEGRGETQYF. Here the CDR3 DNA reads TGTGCCAGCAGTTACACCCTCGAGGGCCGGGGGGAGACCCAGTACTTC.